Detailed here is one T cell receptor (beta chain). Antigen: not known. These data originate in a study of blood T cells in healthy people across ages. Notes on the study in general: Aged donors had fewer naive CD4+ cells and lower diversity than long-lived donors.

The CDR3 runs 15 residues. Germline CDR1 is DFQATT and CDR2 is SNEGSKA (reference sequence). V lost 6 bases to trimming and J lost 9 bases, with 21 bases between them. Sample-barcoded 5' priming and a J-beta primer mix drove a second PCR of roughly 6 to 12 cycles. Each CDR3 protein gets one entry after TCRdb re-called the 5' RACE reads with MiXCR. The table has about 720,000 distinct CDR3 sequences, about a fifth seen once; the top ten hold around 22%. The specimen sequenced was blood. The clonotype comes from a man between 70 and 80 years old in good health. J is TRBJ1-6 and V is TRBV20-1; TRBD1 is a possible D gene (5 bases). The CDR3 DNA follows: TGCAGTGCCCCTGCGGGGGGAAGGGTGGGTTCACCCCTCCACTTT. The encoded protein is CSAPAGGRVGSPLHF.